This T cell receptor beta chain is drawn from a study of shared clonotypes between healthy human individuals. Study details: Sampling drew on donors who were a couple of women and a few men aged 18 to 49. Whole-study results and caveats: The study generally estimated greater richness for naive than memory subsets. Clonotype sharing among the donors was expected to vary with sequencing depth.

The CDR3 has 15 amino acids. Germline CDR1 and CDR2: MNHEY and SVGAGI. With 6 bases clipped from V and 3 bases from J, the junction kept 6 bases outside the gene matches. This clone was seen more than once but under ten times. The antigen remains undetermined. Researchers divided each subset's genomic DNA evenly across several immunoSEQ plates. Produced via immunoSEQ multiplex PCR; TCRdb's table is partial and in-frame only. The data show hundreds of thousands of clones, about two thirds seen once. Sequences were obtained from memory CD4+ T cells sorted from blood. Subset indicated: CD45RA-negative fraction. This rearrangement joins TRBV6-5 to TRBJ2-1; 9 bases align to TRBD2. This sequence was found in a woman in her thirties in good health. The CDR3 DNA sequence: TGTGCCAGCAGCAAGAGCGGGAGGAACTACAATGAGCAGTTCTTC. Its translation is CASSKSGRNYNEQFF.